These T cell receptor beta chains were read from a single sample in a study of T cells in localized non-small cell lung cancer. Method: immunoSEQ multiplex PCR; TCRdb's copy keeps in-frame clones and lacks some. The sample consists of roughly 7,000 clones, roughly 24% of them appearing once. The material sequenced was lung tumor tissue, taken before any cancer treatment. These receptors were obtained from a man between 40 and 69 years old with stage III squamous cell lung carcinoma. Both conserved end residues are part of each CDR3. Fields, in order: clone size, V gene, CDR3 length, J gene, D gene, CDR3 DNA, CDR3 protein. The D gene is left open where the match is weak. The listing skips clone size in some rows; elsewhere it reads once, few, many or a size class.

clone_size: -; v_call: TRBV10-2; cdr3_length: 13; j_call: TRBJ1-2; d_call: -; cdr3_nt: TGCGCCAGCAGTGTGGACACGTCAGATGGCTACACCTTC; cdr3_aa: CASSVDTSDGYTF
clone_size: -; v_call: TRBV6-8; cdr3_length: 14; j_call: TRBJ2-3; d_call: -; cdr3_nt: TGTGCCAGCCGATTAGGCATTCCCACAGATACGCAGTATTTT; cdr3_aa: CASRLGIPTDTQYF
clone_size: -; v_call: TRBV14; cdr3_length: 13; j_call: TRBJ1-2; d_call: -; cdr3_nt: TGTGCCAGCAGCCCAGATTATAGCTATGGCTACACCTTC; cdr3_aa: CASSPDYSYGYTF
clone_size: few; v_call: TRBV9; cdr3_length: 12; j_call: TRBJ2-7; d_call: -; cdr3_nt: TGTGCCAGCAGCGTCCCGGAGGGGGAGCAGTACTTC; cdr3_aa: CASSVPEGEQYF
clone_size: -; v_call: TRBV10-3; cdr3_length: 15; j_call: TRBJ2-1; d_call: -; cdr3_nt: TGTGCCATCAGTGAGGAGGGACTCTCCTACAATGAGCAGTTCTTC; cdr3_aa: CAISEEGLSYNEQFF
clone_size: few; v_call: TRBV6-8; cdr3_length: 14; j_call: TRBJ2-7; d_call: TRBD1; cdr3_nt: TGTGCCATCACACCGACAGGGGGCTCCTACGAGCAGTACTTC; cdr3_aa: CAITPTGGSYEQYF
clone_size: -; v_call: TRBV5-1; cdr3_length: 14; j_call: TRBJ1-2; d_call: TRBD1; cdr3_nt: TGCGCCAGCAGCTTGACGTACAGGGGTAGTGGCTACACCTTC; cdr3_aa: CASSLTYRGSGYTF
clone_size: -; v_call: TRBV28; cdr3_length: 15; j_call: TRBJ1-2; d_call: TRBD1; cdr3_nt: TGTGCCAGCAGTTTAGGGACAGTGACTAACTATGGCTACACCTTC; cdr3_aa: CASSLGTVTNYGYTF
clone_size: -; v_call: TRBV28; cdr3_length: 15; j_call: TRBJ1-3; d_call: -; cdr3_nt: TGTGCCAGCAGTTTCGGAGGGTTTATTGGAAACACCATATATTTT; cdr3_aa: CASSFGGFIGNTIYF
clone_size: -; v_call: TRBV9; cdr3_length: 15; j_call: TRBJ2-5; d_call: TRBD2; cdr3_nt: TGTGCCAGCAGCGCCGGTAGCGGGAGTGTCGAGACCCAGTACTTC; cdr3_aa: CASSAGSGSVETQYF
clone_size: -; v_call: TRBV11-3; cdr3_length: 14; j_call: TRBJ2-7; d_call: TRBD1; cdr3_nt: TGTGCCAGCAGCTCGCCGACAGGGTACTACGAGCAGTACTTC; cdr3_aa: CASSSPTGYYEQYF
clone_size: -; v_call: TRBV9; cdr3_length: 12; j_call: TRBJ1-5; d_call: -; cdr3_nt: TGTGCCAGCAGCGTAGAGCGGGGGCCCCAGCATTTT; cdr3_aa: CASSVERGPQHF
clone_size: -; v_call: TRBV11-3; cdr3_length: 15; j_call: TRBJ2-6; d_call: -; cdr3_nt: TGTGCCAGCAGTCGCCTGGGATCTGGGGCCAACGTCCTGACTTTC; cdr3_aa: CASSRLGSGANVLTF
clone_size: medium-sized; v_call: TRBV11-3; cdr3_length: 14; j_call: TRBJ2-7; d_call: -; cdr3_nt: TGTGCCAGCAGCTTAGTCGGCGGATCCTACGAGCAGTACTTC; cdr3_aa: CASSLVGGSYEQYF
clone_size: -; v_call: TRBV5-1; cdr3_length: 15; j_call: TRBJ2-1; d_call: -; cdr3_nt: TGCGCCAGCAGCTTGGAGAGGAGCTCCTACAATGAGCAGTTCTTC; cdr3_aa: CASSLERSSYNEQFF
clone_size: few; v_call: TRBV28; cdr3_length: 13; j_call: TRBJ1-3; d_call: -; cdr3_nt: TGTGCCACGGGGCGGAGTACGGGAAACACCATATATTTT; cdr3_aa: CATGRSTGNTIYF
clone_size: many; v_call: TRBV27; cdr3_length: 18; j_call: TRBJ1-5; d_call: -; cdr3_nt: TGTGCCAGCAGTGCAACCCCAGCCCAGGGAGATAGCAATCAGCCCCAGCATTTT; cdr3_aa: CASSATPAQGDSNQPQHF
clone_size: few; v_call: TRBV6-8; cdr3_length: 13; j_call: TRBJ1-2; d_call: -; cdr3_nt: TGTGCCAGCAGTGATCGGTTGGGGTATGGCTACACCTTC; cdr3_aa: CASSDRLGYGYTF
clone_size: -; v_call: TRBV11-3; cdr3_length: 16; j_call: TRBJ1-3; d_call: TRBD1; cdr3_nt: TGTGCCAGCAGCCCAGGGGGACGACCCTCTGGAAACACCATATATTTT; cdr3_aa: CASSPGGRPSGNTIYF
clone_size: -; v_call: TRBV28; cdr3_length: 14; j_call: TRBJ1-2; d_call: TRBD1; cdr3_nt: TGTGCCAGCAGTTTACCAACAGGGGAGTATGGCTACACCTTC; cdr3_aa: CASSLPTGEYGYTF
clone_size: medium-sized; v_call: TRBV11-3; cdr3_length: 15; j_call: TRBJ1-1; d_call: TRBD1; cdr3_nt: TGTGCCAGCAGCTTAGAAGGCAGGGGGTATGCTGAAGCTTTCTTT; cdr3_aa: CASSLEGRGYAEAFF
clone_size: few; v_call: TRBV11-3; cdr3_length: 14; j_call: TRBJ2-5; d_call: -; cdr3_nt: TGTGCCAGCAGCTATGGGGGGGGCTTGGAGACCCAGTACTTC; cdr3_aa: CASSYGGGLETQYF
clone_size: few; v_call: TRBV6-8; cdr3_length: 12; j_call: TRBJ2-1; d_call: -; cdr3_nt: TGTGCCAGCAGTTACTGGAGCGATGAGCAGTTCTTC; cdr3_aa: CASSYWSDEQFF
clone_size: few; v_call: TRBV11-3; cdr3_length: 14; j_call: TRBJ1-2; d_call: TRBD1; cdr3_nt: TGTGCCAGCAGCCGCGACAGGGAAACCTATGGCTACACCTTC; cdr3_aa: CASSRDRETYGYTF
clone_size: -; v_call: TRBV7-5; cdr3_length: 14; j_call: TRBJ2-3; d_call: -; cdr3_nt: TGTGCCAGCAGCTTAAGCGGAAGCACAGATACGCAGTATTTT; cdr3_aa: CASSLSGSTDTQYF
clone_size: few; v_call: TRBV4-1; cdr3_length: 16; j_call: TRBJ1-3; d_call: -; cdr3_nt: TGCGCCAGCAGCCAAGCCCTGAGAGTCTCTGGAAACACCATATATTTT; cdr3_aa: CASSQALRVSGNTIYF
clone_size: few; v_call: TRBV11-3; cdr3_length: 15; j_call: TRBJ2-1; d_call: TRBD1; cdr3_nt: TGTGCCAGCAGCTACGGACAGGGTGGGTCAAATGAGCAGTTCTTC; cdr3_aa: CASSYGQGGSNEQFF
clone_size: few; v_call: TRBV11-3; cdr3_length: 15; j_call: TRBJ1-2; d_call: TRBD1; cdr3_nt: TGTGCCAGCAGCTTTACAGGGGGCATAAGCTATGGCTACACCTTC; cdr3_aa: CASSFTGGISYGYTF
clone_size: -; v_call: TRBV19; cdr3_length: 13; j_call: TRBJ1-2; d_call: TRBD1; cdr3_nt: TGTGCCAGTAGTTTACAGGGGGTCGGCGGCTACACCTTC; cdr3_aa: CASSLQGVGGYTF
clone_size: -; v_call: TRBV25-1; cdr3_length: 17; j_call: TRBJ1-2; d_call: -; cdr3_nt: TGTGCCAGCAGTGAATATGGGAGGGAAGGGCCAATCTATGGCTACACCTTC; cdr3_aa: CASSEYGREGPIYGYTF
clone_size: few; v_call: TRBV9; cdr3_length: 17; j_call: TRBJ2-7; d_call: TRBD1; cdr3_nt: TGTGCCAGCAGCGTAGGAAGGGGGCCATCGCCCCCCTACGAGCAGTACTTC; cdr3_aa: CASSVGRGPSPPYEQYF